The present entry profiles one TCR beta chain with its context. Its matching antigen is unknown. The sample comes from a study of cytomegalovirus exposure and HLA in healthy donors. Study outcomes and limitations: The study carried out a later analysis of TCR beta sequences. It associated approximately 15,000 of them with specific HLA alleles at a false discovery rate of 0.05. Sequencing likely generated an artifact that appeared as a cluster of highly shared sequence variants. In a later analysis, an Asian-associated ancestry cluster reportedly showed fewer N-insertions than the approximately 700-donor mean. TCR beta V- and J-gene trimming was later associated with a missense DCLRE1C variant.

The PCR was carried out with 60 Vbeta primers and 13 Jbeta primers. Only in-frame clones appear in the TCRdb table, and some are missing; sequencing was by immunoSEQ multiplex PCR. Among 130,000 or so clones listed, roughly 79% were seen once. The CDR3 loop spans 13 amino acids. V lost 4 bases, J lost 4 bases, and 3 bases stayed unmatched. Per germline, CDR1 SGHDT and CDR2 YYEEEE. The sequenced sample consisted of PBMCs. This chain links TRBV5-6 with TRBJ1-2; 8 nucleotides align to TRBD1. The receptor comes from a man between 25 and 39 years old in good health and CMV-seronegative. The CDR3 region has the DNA TGTGCCAGCAGCCCGGGACAGGTCTATGGCTACACCTTC. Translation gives CASSPGQVYGYTF.